The T cell receptor (beta chain) described here comes from a study of Ad26.COV2.S vaccination and SARS-CoV-2 variants. Study details: In the study, Ad26.COV2.S was injected intramuscularly once, or twice 56 days apart.

CDR1 is GTSNPN, CDR2 SVGIG, per germline (reference sequence). The V segment lost 7 bases and the J segment 2 bases; nucleotides outside the gene matches: 10. This CDR3 comprises 16 residues. As for treatment: around 19 received Ad26.COV2.S at low or high dose, single or two shots; a few received placebo; per-sample allocation not given. Vaccine and placebo recipients were sampled on day 63 after the first injection. Within Boston, the person who donated was an adult of 18-55 years. An Ad26 vector expressing Wuhan-strain SARS-CoV-2 spike served as the vaccine. Assay: immunoSEQ multiplex PCR; the TCRdb copy retains only in-frame clones and omits some. The data show approximately 410,000 clones, approximately 90% seen once.

The source of this sequence is a person between 18 and 60 years old who received the Ad26.COV2.S COVID-19 vaccine or a placebo. The sequencing here drew on peripheral blood, taken in a trial of Ad26.COV2.S vaccine versus placebo. The V call is TRBV30, the J call TRBJ2-6, with 8 bases identical to TRBD2. This chain's CDR3 is CASLLRGAAGANVLTF. CDR3 coding DNA: TGTGCCTCTTTGCTGCGGGGGGCCGCTGGGGCCAACGTCCTGACTTTC.